These 8 T cell receptor beta chains came from one sample sequenced in a study of cytomegalovirus exposure and HLA in healthy donors. Both 60 Vbeta primers and 13 Jbeta primers went into the PCR. The assay was immunoSEQ multiplex PCR, and TCRdb's table has in-frame clones only and misses some. The sample lists 150,000 or so clones, roughly 85% occurring once. Sequences were obtained from PBMCs. These receptor sequences come from a young man in good health and CMV-seropositive.

The chain employs TRBV7-2 and TRBJ2-2, with a possible D match to TRBD1 (5 bases). V was trimmed by 3 bases and J by 6 bases, leaving 8 bases between them. The CDR3 length is 13 residues. CDR1 and CDR2 (germline): SGHTA, FQGNSA. Here the CDR3 DNA reads TGTGCCAGCAGCTTTTTCAGGGCCGGGGAGCTGTTTTTT. Translated: CASSFFRAGELFF.

The V call is TRBV6-6, the J call TRBJ1-4, with TRBD1 matching over 9 bases. The CDR3 runs 15 residues. J lost 7 bases, V lost 2 bases, and 5 bases had no gene match. CDR1 is MNHNY, CDR2 SVGAGI, per germline (reference sequence). The CDR3 here is CASSYPGQGTEKLFF. The CDR3 nucleotides are TGTGCCAGCAGTTACCCGGGACAGGGTACTGAAAAACTGTTTTTT.

This clone has a single count. The chain links TRBV7-9 to TRBJ1-2, with D perhaps matching TRBD1 (6 bases). Germline CDR1 and CDR2: SEHNR and FQNEAQ (reference sequence). CDR3 size: 12 residues. With 8 bases removed from V and 2 bases from J, the gap between germline ends came to 9 bases. The CDR3 bases are TGTGCCAGCCCGGACAGCAACTATGGCTACACCTTC. Its protein is CASPDSNYGYTF.

The V and J genes are TRBV29-1 and TRBJ2-5, with a weak D call TRBD1 (5 bases). Germline-derived CDR1 and CDR2 are SQVTM and ANQGSEA. This CDR3 has 12 amino acids. V shed 5 bases and J shed 1 base, with 8 bases lying between them. The CDR3 spells CSVWGLQETQYF. The CDR3 coding sequence is TGCAGCGTTTGGGGCCTCCAAGAGACCCAGTACTTC.

V is TRBV6-5 and J is TRBJ2-1, with 8 bases lining up with TRBD2. The J segment lost 5 bases and the V segment lost 8 bases, leaving 11 bases of the junction unmatched. Germline CDR1 MNHEY, CDR2 SVGAGI. CDR3 length: 15 residues. CDR3 sequence reads: CASAPAGGSHNEQFF. DNA for the CDR3: TGTGCCAGCGCGCCCGCGGGGGGATCACACAATGAGCAGTTCTTC.

This clone is a singleton in its sample. The genes are TRBV27 and TRBJ1-4, with no clear D. The germline V gene has CDR1 MNHEY and CDR2 SMNVEV (reference sequence). The CDR3 consists of 13 residues. Trimming removed 1 base at V and 8 bases at J, with 8 bases between. The CDR3 reads CASSLYLTEKLFF. In nucleotides, the CDR3 is TGTGCCAGCAGTTTATATTTGACAGAAAAACTGTTTTTT.

This clone occurred once. The gene calls are TRBV2 and TRBJ2-3, with TRBD2 matching over 8 bases. Germline CDR1 is SNHLY and CDR2 is FYNNEI. Trimming cost V 10 bases and J 5 bases; bases outside gene matches: 14. The CDR3 has 15 amino acids. CDR3 in DNA: TGTGCCACCAGGAGAGGACTAGCTGGGGAAGATACGCAGTATTTT. It is translated as CATRRGLAGEDTQYF.

This clone was observed a single time. In nucleotides, the CDR3 is TGTGCCAGCAGCCCCGGGGGGGACACTGAAGCTTTCTTT. It encodes CASSPGGDTEAFF. The chain couples TRBV7-3 to TRBJ1-1; D might be TRBD1 (5 bases). The CDR3 consists of 13 residues. Trimming stripped 5 bases from V and 3 bases from J, with 10 bases between. Per the germline V gene, CDR1 is SGHTA and CDR2 is FQGTGA.